The sample holds a few counts of the clone carrying this T cell receptor beta chain. Its matching antigen is unknown. Trimming removed 4 bases from V and 8 bases from J, with 17 bases in between. Germline CDR1 LGHNA, CDR2 YSLEER. This CDR3 has 14 amino acids. The record originates from a study of blood T cells in healthy people across ages. Study-level results: TCR beta diversity tracked closely with naive T cell percentage. The long-lived group displayed more naive CD4+ cells, plus higher diversity, than the aged donors did.

A second about 6 to 12 cycle PCR used barcoded and J-beta primers. TCRdb analysed the 5' RACE reads with MiXCR anew, one entry per CDR3 protein. The sample carries 1,500,000 or so distinct CDR3 sequences, roughly 59% recorded once. Sample donors were healthy Caucasian individuals that came from Russia, aged roughly 6 to 95. Sequenced material: blood. The V gene is TRBV4-3, the J gene TRBJ1-2; D may be TRBD1 (5 bases). This clonotype was sampled from a man between 18 and 29 years old in good health. The DNA of the CDR3 is TGCGCCAGCAGCCCTCTTAGGGGTCTAGTCGGCTACACCTTC. Residues: CASSPLRGLVGYTF.